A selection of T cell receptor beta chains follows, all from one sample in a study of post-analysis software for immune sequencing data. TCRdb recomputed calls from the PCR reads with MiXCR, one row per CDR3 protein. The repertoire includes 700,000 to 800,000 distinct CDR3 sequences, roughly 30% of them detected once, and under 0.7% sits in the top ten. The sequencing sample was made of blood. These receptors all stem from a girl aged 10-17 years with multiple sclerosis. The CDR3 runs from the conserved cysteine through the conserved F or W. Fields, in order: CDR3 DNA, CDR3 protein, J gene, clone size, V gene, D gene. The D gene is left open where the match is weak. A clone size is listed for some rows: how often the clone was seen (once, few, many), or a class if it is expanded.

CDR3 DNA: TGCAGCGTTGTCGAGCGGGGCTACAATGAGCAGTACTTC
CDR3 protein: CSVVERGYNEQYF
J gene: TRBJ2-7
clone size: -
V gene: TRBV29-1
D gene: TRBD2

CDR3 DNA: TGTGCCAGCACCCCCGGGCCTATGCGCTACGAGCAGTACTTC
CDR3 protein: CASTPGPMRYEQYF
J gene: TRBJ2-7
clone size: few
V gene: TRBV27
D gene: -

CDR3 DNA: TGTGCCATCAGCTCAGACAGCTCAGATACGCAGTATTTT
CDR3 protein: CAISSDSSDTQYF
J gene: TRBJ2-3
clone size: few
V gene: TRBV10-3
D gene: -

CDR3 DNA: TGTGCCAGCAGCAATCCCGGGACTAGTTTCACAGATACGCAGTATTTT
CDR3 protein: CASSNPGTSFTDTQYF
J gene: TRBJ2-3
clone size: -
V gene: TRBV7-2
D gene: TRBD2

CDR3 DNA: TGTGCCAGCAGAAAAACGGGGACTTTACCCTACGAGCAGTACTTC
CDR3 protein: CASRKTGTLPYEQYF
J gene: TRBJ2-7
clone size: once
V gene: TRBV6-2/TRBV6-3
D gene: -

CDR3 DNA: TGCGCCAGCAGCTTGGAGTCCTGGGGGCAGTACTTC
CDR3 protein: CASSLESWGQYF
J gene: TRBJ2-7
clone size: few
V gene: TRBV5-1
D gene: -

CDR3 DNA: TGTGCCAGCAGCTCTCGAGGGACTAGCGGGAGGGGCGAGCAGTACTTC
CDR3 protein: CASSSRGTSGRGEQYF
J gene: TRBJ2-7
clone size: -
V gene: TRBV7-2
D gene: TRBD2

CDR3 DNA: TGTGCCAGCAGCTCACGGATGGGGGCGGGCCCTAACTATGGCTACACCTTC
CDR3 protein: CASSSRMGAGPNYGYTF
J gene: TRBJ1-2
clone size: -
V gene: TRBV7-2
D gene: -

CDR3 DNA: TGTGCCACCAGCAGTGATCTTGGGGGACTGGGACAGCCCCAGCATTTT
CDR3 protein: CATSSDLGGLGQPQHF
J gene: TRBJ1-5
clone size: once
V gene: TRBV15
D gene: -

CDR3 DNA: TGTGCCAGCAGCTTAGACCACAGGGGCGGCTACACCTTC
CDR3 protein: CASSLDHRGGYTF
J gene: TRBJ1-2
clone size: few
V gene: TRBV7-8
D gene: TRBD1

CDR3 DNA: TGTGCCAGCAGCCCCATAGGGGGGAGAAGAAACAATGAGCAGTTCTTC
CDR3 protein: CASSPIGGRRNNEQFF
J gene: TRBJ2-1
clone size: -
V gene: TRBV12-3/TRBV12-4
D gene: -

CDR3 DNA: TGCAGTGTTCCCGGGGGATATGGCTACACCTTC
CDR3 protein: CSVPGGYGYTF
J gene: TRBJ1-2
clone size: few
V gene: TRBV20-1
D gene: -

CDR3 DNA: TGTGCCAGCAGTTACATGTGGGCAGAGACCCAGTACTTC
CDR3 protein: CASSYMWAETQYF
J gene: TRBJ2-5
clone size: -
V gene: TRBV6-6
D gene: -

CDR3 DNA: TGTGCCAGCAGTGGGGGACAGGGTTGGGCTTTCTTT
CDR3 protein: CASSGGQGWAFF
J gene: TRBJ1-1
clone size: few
V gene: TRBV25-1
D gene: TRBD1

CDR3 DNA: TGTGCCAGCAGCCTAACCGGGACGGAGTTTGAAGATACGCAGTATTTT
CDR3 protein: CASSLTGTEFEDTQYF
J gene: TRBJ2-3
clone size: -
V gene: TRBV3-1
D gene: -

CDR3 DNA: TGCAGTGCTAATCCCGGGACAGGGGGCGAAATAGCTTTCTTT
CDR3 protein: CSANPGTGGEIAFF
J gene: TRBJ1-1
clone size: -
V gene: TRBV20-1
D gene: TRBD1

CDR3 DNA: TGTGCCAGCAGCCAAACAGTAATGAAGACCCGGGCGGTAGATACGCAGTATTTT
CDR3 protein: CASSQTVMKTRAVDTQYF
J gene: TRBJ2-3
clone size: few
V gene: TRBV7-6
D gene: -

CDR3 DNA: TGCAGTGCTAGCATCCAGTCTAGCGGGGTTAATAGCACAGATACGCAGTATTTT
CDR3 protein: CSASIQSSGVNSTDTQYF
J gene: TRBJ2-3
clone size: many
V gene: TRBV20-1
D gene: TRBD2

CDR3 DNA: TGCGCCAGCAGCCCACGGACAGGGGGCGGTGGGGATGGCTACACCTTC
CDR3 protein: CASSPRTGGGGDGYTF
J gene: TRBJ1-2
clone size: few
V gene: TRBV4-3
D gene: TRBD1

CDR3 DNA: TGTGCCAGCAGTGAAATAGCGGGAGTGGTTGGAGATACGCAGTATTTT
CDR3 protein: CASSEIAGVVGDTQYF
J gene: TRBJ2-3
clone size: few
V gene: TRBV6-4
D gene: TRBD2

CDR3 DNA: TGTGCCAGCAGTTATAGCAACCTACAGGGGGCGGCGTTCGTAGCTTTCTTT
CDR3 protein: CASSYSNLQGAAFVAFF
J gene: TRBJ1-1
clone size: -
V gene: TRBV6-5
D gene: TRBD1

CDR3 DNA: TGCGCCAGCAGCTTTACAGGGGGAGAAGAGACCCAGTACTTC
CDR3 protein: CASSFTGGEETQYF
J gene: TRBJ2-5
clone size: few
V gene: TRBV5-1
D gene: TRBD1

CDR3 DNA: TGTGACAGCAGCGTAGATGGAGAGACCCAGTACTTC
CDR3 protein: CDSSVDGETQYF
J gene: TRBJ2-5
clone size: -
V gene: TRBV9
D gene: -

CDR3 DNA: TGTGCCAGCAGCAAACTGACCGGGACAAGTGGGACTGAAGCTTTCTTT
CDR3 protein: CASSKLTGTSGTEAFF
J gene: TRBJ1-1
clone size: few
V gene: TRBV11-2
D gene: -

CDR3 DNA: TGCGCCAGCAGCTTAAGCGGGGGGGACCCCTACAATGAGCAGTTCTTC
CDR3 protein: CASSLSGGDPYNEQFF
J gene: TRBJ2-1
clone size: -
V gene: TRBV5-1
D gene: TRBD2

CDR3 DNA: TGCAGCGTTAAACCCGCGGGGGGGTGGGACATTCAGTACTTC
CDR3 protein: CSVKPAGGWDIQYF
J gene: TRBJ2-4
clone size: -
V gene: TRBV29-1
D gene: TRBD2

CDR3 DNA: TGTGCCAGCAGCGACCATAGCGGGTTCGGGAATGAGCAGTTCTTC
CDR3 protein: CASSDHSGFGNEQFF
J gene: TRBJ2-1
clone size: -
V gene: TRBV7-2
D gene: TRBD2

CDR3 DNA: TGCGCCAGCAGTTTAGACAAACCCACCTACAATGAGCAGTTCTTC
CDR3 protein: CASSLDKPTYNEQFF
J gene: TRBJ2-1
clone size: -
V gene: TRBV5-1
D gene: -

CDR3 DNA: TGTGCCAGCAGTTTTCGTTCACGGGAATACGAGCAGTACTTC
CDR3 protein: CASSFRSREYEQYF
J gene: TRBJ2-7
clone size: many
V gene: TRBV12-3/TRBV12-4
D gene: -

CDR3 DNA: TGTGCCAGCAGTCGCTTTGGGGGGAACACTGAAGCTTTCTTT
CDR3 protein: CASSRFGGNTEAFF
J gene: TRBJ1-1
clone size: -
V gene: TRBV12-3/TRBV12-4
D gene: -

CDR3 DNA: TGCGCCAGCAGCGAGGGACAGGACTATGGCTACACCTTC
CDR3 protein: CASSEGQDYGYTF
J gene: TRBJ1-2
clone size: -
V gene: TRBV4-1
D gene: TRBD1

CDR3 DNA: TGCAGCGTGACCGGGACATCGAACACCGGGGAGCTGTTTTTT
CDR3 protein: CSVTGTSNTGELFF
J gene: TRBJ2-2
clone size: -
V gene: TRBV29-1
D gene: -

CDR3 DNA: TGTGCCAGCAGCTTGGGACAGCCGCTCCTCTACGAGCAGTACTTC
CDR3 protein: CASSLGQPLLYEQYF
J gene: TRBJ2-7
clone size: few
V gene: TRBV7-9
D gene: TRBD1

CDR3 DNA: TGCAGCGTCGGATCCGGTACTAGACCCTACAATGAGCAGTTCTTC
CDR3 protein: CSVGSGTRPYNEQFF
J gene: TRBJ2-1
clone size: -
V gene: TRBV29-1
D gene: -

CDR3 DNA: TGCGCCAGCAGCCAAGATTTTGGCGGAATCGAGCAGTACTTC
CDR3 protein: CASSQDFGGIEQYF
J gene: TRBJ2-7
clone size: few
V gene: TRBV4-3
D gene: -

CDR3 DNA: TGCAGCGTTGGTGCGGGATCCTACAATGAGCAGTTCTTC
CDR3 protein: CSVGAGSYNEQFF
J gene: TRBJ2-1
clone size: many
V gene: TRBV29-1
D gene: -

CDR3 DNA: TGTGCCAGCAGCGCCTACTATAGCGGATCGTACAATGAGCAGTTCTTC
CDR3 protein: CASSAYYSGSYNEQFF
J gene: TRBJ2-1
clone size: -
V gene: TRBV9
D gene: -

CDR3 DNA: TGCAGTGCTAGGAGGGCAGGGTCCGGGGCGAACACTGAAGCTTTCTTT
CDR3 protein: CSARRAGSGANTEAFF
J gene: TRBJ1-1
clone size: -
V gene: TRBV20-1
D gene: -

CDR3 DNA: TGCGCCAGCAGCCTCACGGGGTTCCAAGAGACCCAGTACTTC
CDR3 protein: CASSLTGFQETQYF
J gene: TRBJ2-5
clone size: -
V gene: TRBV5-1
D gene: -

CDR3 DNA: TGTGCCAGCAGCCACCGGGACAGGGGGCGAGAGACCCAGTACTTC
CDR3 protein: CASSHRDRGRETQYF
J gene: TRBJ2-5
clone size: few
V gene: TRBV3-1
D gene: TRBD1

CDR3 DNA: TGTGCCAGCAGTTTACTCGAGGGACAGGGAGGCACTGAAGCTTTCTTT
CDR3 protein: CASSLLEGQGGTEAFF
J gene: TRBJ1-1
clone size: once
V gene: TRBV28
D gene: TRBD1